The present T cell receptor (beta chain) was sequenced within a study of regulatory T cells in long-lasting Graves disease. Germline CDR1 is SQVTM and CDR2 is ANQGSEA. This CDR3 is built from 19 residues. With 7 bases removed from V and 1 base from J, the gap between germline ends came to 29 bases. Specified time point: newly diagnosed GD, antithyroid drugs for less than 3 months. Construction of the TCR library relied on RNA isolated from PBMCs. The authors built TCR beta libraries using iRepertoire HTBI primers and Arm-PCR of CDR3 regions. TCRdb re-called the multiplex PCR reads with MiXCR, one entry per CDR3 protein. This table holds about 440,000 distinct CDR3 sequences, 16% found once. The same specimen was also included in a second study, on T cells in Graves' hyperthyroidism and ophthalmopathy. That work states: Among clonotypes expanded in thyroid above 0.001, most were also found in blood. The authors' 13 V-J model separated ophthalmopathy from stable hyperthyroidism.

The source of this sequence is a woman aged 18-35 years with Graves disease. This specimen consisted of peripheral blood mononuclear cells (PBMCs), obtained at new diagnosis, from a patient treated with antithyroid drugs. This chain links TRBV29-1 with TRBJ2-1, with D perhaps TRBD2 (7 bases). The CDR3 loop is CSALTGIHSAGISYNEQFF. CDR3 bases: TGCAGCGCTCTAACAGGGATTCACTCAGCGGGGATTTCCTACAATGAGCAGTTCTTC.